This T cell receptor (beta chain) is from a study of cytomegalovirus exposure and HLA in healthy donors. Study in general: Out of 150 million to 200 million T cells, an earlier analysis found 117 million unique TCR beta sequences in total. Points from the study as a whole: Being indistinguishable, some V segments were excluded, TRBV6-2 and TRBV6-3 among them. Most observed TCR sequences were rare, whereas some public TCRs were detected in many donors.

Use of 60 Vbeta and 13 Jbeta primers characterized the PCR. Data came from immunoSEQ multiplex PCR; TCRdb stores just in-frame clones and leaves some out. The sample contains about 190,000 clones, 75% to 90% of which appear only once. The V segment lost 0 bases and the J segment 5 bases; nucleotides outside the gene matches: 10. The CDR3 sequence is 18 residues long. Germline V gene lookup returns CDR1 LGHNA and CDR2 YSLEER. As regards this clone: Its antigen is unidentified.

The chain is built from TRBV4-3 and TRBJ2-5, with TRBD2 matching 12 bases. This sequence was found in a man aged 40-50 years in good health and CMV-seropositive. The sequencing input was PBMCs. CDR3 protein: CASSQEGASGGARETQYF. In nucleotides, the CDR3 is TGCGCCAGCAGCCAAGAAGGGGCTAGCGGGGGGGCCCGGGAGACCCAGTACTTC.